This entry lists 21 T cell receptor beta chains sequenced from one sample in a study of T cell repertoires in cytomegalovirus infection. These receptors are not linked to any known antigen. TCRdb re-derived calls from the reads in MiXCR, one entry per CDR3 protein. Of fewer than 950,000 distinct CDR3 sequences in the sample, approximately 32% are singletons; the top ten hold around 12%. The specimen was cultured CD8+ T cells from PBMCs, collected from culture after CMV antigen stimulation. These receptors were obtained from a human donor in good health (CMV status not recorded). Some clones in this sample may be carry-over from other donors' samples.

J is TRBJ2-7 and V is TRBV7-4; 8 bases are a match to TRBD1. Trimming cost V 5 bases and J 1 base; bases outside gene matches: 10. This CDR3 comprises 16 residues. The V gene's germline CDR1 is SGHVT and CDR2 SQSDAQ. CDR3 sequence (DNA): TGTGCCAGCAGCCAAACCGGGACAGGCCTATCCTACGAGCAGTACTTC. Protein sequence: CASSQTGTGLSYEQYF.

This clonotype was picked up one time. The chain joins TRBV12-3 or TRBV12-4 to TRBJ1-1; D gene uncertain. V dropped 3 bases and J dropped 0 bases, with 11 bases sitting between them. The CDR3 is 15 amino acids. The CDR3 DNA is TGTGCCAGCAGTTTGTTTACCGGGGTGAACACTGAAGCTTTCTTT. It translates to CASSLFTGVNTEAFF.

This CDR3 reads CASSRGTGLPYEQYF. DNA of the CDR3: TGTGCCAGCAGCAGAGGGACAGGTCTTCCCTACGAGCAGTACTTC. The chain combines TRBV7-6 with TRBJ2-7; TRBD1 matches at 8 bases. Germline assignment: CDR1 SGHVS and CDR2 FNYEAQ. The CDR3 is made up of 15 amino acids. V lost 5 bases to trimming and J lost 2 bases; unmatched junction nucleotides: 8.

This clonotype was seen a few times. The chain carries TRBV12-3 or TRBV12-4 and TRBJ1-2, with 7 nucleotides matching TRBD1. The CDR3 is 13 residues long. The J segment lost 6 bases and the V segment lost 5 bases, leaving 6 bases of the junction unmatched. The CDR3 sequence: CASSPTGADGYTF. The CDR3 nucleotides read TGTGCCAGCAGTCCCACAGGGGCCGATGGCTACACCTTC.

This clonotype was counted a few times. V and J are TRBV7-2 and TRBJ1-1; 8 nucleotides line up with TRBD1. CDR1 SGHTA and CDR2 FQGNSA come from the germline V gene. The CDR3 is 17 amino acids. With 5 bases clipped from V and 0 bases from J, the junction kept 11 bases outside the gene matches. CDR3 DNA: TGTGCCAGCAGCACAGACAGGGGAGGGGCCATGAACACTGAAGCTTTCTTT. Its protein product is CASSTDRGGAMNTEAFF.

The genes are TRBV7-6 and TRBJ2-1, with 10 bases matching TRBD2. V lost 5 bases and J lost 5; bases outside the gene matches: 9. Germline CDR1 SGHVS, CDR2 FNYEAQ. The CDR3 has 16 residues. CDR3 residues: CASSPWGLAGDNEQFF. Here the CDR3 DNA reads TGTGCCAGCAGCCCTTGGGGGCTAGCGGGGGACAATGAGCAGTTCTTC.

In regard to this clonotype: Mismatch with germline at one junction end may stem from a read error. The V gene is TRBV9, the J gene TRBJ2-7; the D call may be TRBD1 or TRBD2 (5 bases each). Germline-derived CDR1 and CDR2 are SGDLS and YYNGEE. The CDR3 is made up of 13 amino acids. Written as DNA, the CDR3 is TGTGCCAACAGCGATCGAGGGGAGTCCGAGCAGTACTTC. It codes for CANSDRGESEQYF.

There are a few counts of this clonotype. The chain links TRBV6-5 to TRBJ1-1; TRBD1 matches at 8 bases. The CDR3 loop spans 13 amino acids. Germline V lookup: CDR1 MNHEY, CDR2 SVGAGI. After removal of 6 bases from V and 5 bases from J, the junction contained 5 bases not matched to a gene. The CDR3 is CASSPYRGTEAFF. CDR3 bases: TGTGCCAGCAGCCCTTACAGGGGGACTGAAGCTTTCTTT.

This clonotype was recorded many times. The chain has TRBV7-9 and TRBJ2-5; D may be TRBD1 (5 bases). The CDR3 consists of 13 residues. The germline V gene has CDR1 SEHNR and CDR2 FQNEAQ (reference sequence). V lost 6 bases and J lost 4, with 12 bases in between. The CDR3 DNA follows: TGTGCCAGCAGAGGGGAAAGGCCAGAGACCCAGTACTTC. Protein product: CASRGERPETQYF.

The chain has TRBV5-1 and TRBJ1-1, with D unresolved. V gave up 4 bases and J gave up 10 bases, with 14 bases separating them. The CDR3 runs 12 residues. CDR1 is SGHRS, CDR2 YFSETQ, per germline. This CDR3 is CASSPEEGRAFF. DNA of the CDR3: TGCGCCAGCAGCCCGGAGGAGGGAAGAGCTTTCTTT.

This clonotype appeared many times. The rearrangement uses TRBV12-3 or TRBV12-4 and TRBJ2-6; D is ambiguous. The CDR3 extends over 17 amino acids. V lost 0 bases to trimming and J lost 2 bases, with 11 bases between them. The CDR3 DNA reads as TGTGCCAGCAGTTTAGCCCCAAACAGCCCTGGGGCCAACGTCCTGACTTTC. This encodes CASSLAPNSPGANVLTF.

This clonotype has only a few counts. This CDR3 is CASGAWAGTGELFF. The CDR3 bases are TGCGCCAGCGGGGCCTGGGCAGGGACCGGGGAGCTGTTTTTT. The V gene is TRBV5-1, the J gene TRBJ2-2; TRBD1 is a possible D gene (5 bases). The CDR3 is 14 amino acids. Trimming removed 7 bases at V and 5 bases at J, with 15 bases between. The germline V gene has CDR1 SGHRS and CDR2 YFSETQ.

This clonotype turned up a few times. This rearrangement joins TRBV6-6 to TRBJ2-7; the D is unclear. V was clipped by 6 bases and J by 6 bases, with 12 bases between them. The germline CDR1 and CDR2 sequences are MNHNY and SVGAGI (reference sequence). The CDR3 sequence is 12 residues long. The CDR3 DNA sequence: TGTGCCAGCAGCATTGGCTGGGCCGAGCAGTACGTC. Translated, it gives CASSIGWAEQYV.

The chain employs TRBV6-2 or TRBV6-3 and TRBJ1-1; tentative D call: TRBD1 (6 bases). Trimming stripped 4 bases from V and 1 base from J, with 16 bases between. The CDR3 runs 16 residues. Germline V gives CDR1 MNHEY, CDR2 SVGEGT. CDR3 DNA sequence: TGTGCCAGCAGTTTTGCCCCGACAGGTACGAACACTGAAGCTTTCTTT. It codes for CASSFAPTGTNTEAFF.

The rearrangement uses TRBV27 and TRBJ2-1; no definite D call. This CDR3 spans 16 amino acids. Trimming pared 2 bases from V and 1 base from J, leaving 12 bases between. From germline, CDR1 is MNHEY and CDR2 SMNVEV (reference sequence). The CDR3 region is CASSLVWRSSYNEQFF. The CDR3 DNA reads as TGTGCCAGCAGTTTAGTGTGGCGAAGTTCCTACAATGAGCAGTTCTTC.

This clonotype appeared many times. J is TRBJ2-7 and V is TRBV7-6; 8 bases line up with TRBD2. This CDR3 region has 14 residues. The J segment lost 4 bases and the V segment lost 1 base, leaving 3 bases of the junction unmatched. Germline CDR1 and CDR2: SGHVS and FNYEAQ. For the CDR3, the DNA is TGTGCCAGCAGCTTAGGAGCGGGGGTGTACGAGCAGTACTTC. It codes for CASSLGAGVYEQYF.

This clonotype appeared a few times. CDR3 sequence reads: CASSHWGRGARQETQYF. The CDR3 region has the DNA TGTGCCAGCAGCCATTGGGGGAGGGGGGCTCGTCAAGAGACCCAGTACTTC. V usage is TRBV7-2 and J usage is TRBJ2-5; D perhaps matches TRBD2 (7 bases). CDR1 SGHTA and CDR2 FQGNSA come from the germline V gene. V lost 5 bases, J lost 2 bases, and 21 bases lay in between. This CDR3 contains 17 residues.

The chain is built from TRBV27 and TRBJ2-1; D not certain. The germline gives CDR1 MNHEY, CDR2 SMNVEV (reference sequence). This CDR3 is built from 15 residues. Trimming shortened V by 1 base and J by 8 bases, and 15 bases separated the two germline ends. CDR3 in DNA: TGTGCCAGCAGTTTATTTTCCTTAGAGTGGGATGAGCAGTTCTTC. It translates to CASSLFSLEWDEQFF.

Points on this clonotype: The junction and the germline gene differ at one end; a read error may be behind it. The genes are TRBV6-5 and TRBJ2-7; the D gene is possibly TRBD1 (6 bases). Germline CDR1 is MNHEY and CDR2 is SVGAGI. The CDR3 totals 13 residues. CDR3 amino acids: CASRDRSSSEQYF. In nucleotides, the CDR3 is TGTGCCAGCAGAGACAGGTCGTCCTCCGAGCAGTACTTC.

The genes are TRBV4-3 and TRBJ2-1; unclear D gene. The V and J ends lost 0 bases and 3 bases respectively, with 6 bases between them. From germline, CDR1 is LGHNA and CDR2 YSLEER. This CDR3 has 14 residues. For the CDR3, the DNA is TGCGCCAGCAGCCAAGATAATTACTACAATGAGCAGTTCTTC. Residues: CASSQDNYYNEQFF.

A few counts support this clonotype. CDR3 nucleotides: TGTGCCAGCAGCGAGACAGGGGGCGGGACTGAAGCTTTCTTT. Protein sequence: CASSETGGGTEAFF. The J gene is TRBJ1-1, the V gene TRBV7-6, with TRBD1 matching 10 bases. V lost 5 bases to trimming and J lost 5 bases; unmatched junction nucleotides: 5. Germline V CDR1 and CDR2: SGHVS, FNYEAQ. This CDR3 contains 14 residues.